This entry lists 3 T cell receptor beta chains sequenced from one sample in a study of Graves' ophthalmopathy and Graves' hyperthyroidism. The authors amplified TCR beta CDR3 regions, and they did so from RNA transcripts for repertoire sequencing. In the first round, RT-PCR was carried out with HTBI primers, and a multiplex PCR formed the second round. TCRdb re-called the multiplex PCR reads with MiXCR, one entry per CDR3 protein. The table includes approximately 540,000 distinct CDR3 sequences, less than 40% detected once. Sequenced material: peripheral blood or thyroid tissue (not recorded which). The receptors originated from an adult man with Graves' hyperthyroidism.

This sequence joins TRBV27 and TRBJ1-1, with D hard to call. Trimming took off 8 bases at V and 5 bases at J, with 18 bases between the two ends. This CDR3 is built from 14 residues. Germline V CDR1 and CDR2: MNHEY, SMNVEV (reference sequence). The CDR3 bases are TGTGCCAGCTCACCACCGGAGAGGAGGACTGAAGCTTTCTTT. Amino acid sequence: CASSPPERRTEAFF.

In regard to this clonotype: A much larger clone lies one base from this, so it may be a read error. The CDR3 is CASSSLGLAGARGQYF. CDR3 DNA: TGTGCCAGCAGCTCCCTGGGACTAGCGGGAGCGCGGGGGCAGTACTTC. The genes are TRBV7-3 and TRBJ2-7; 14 bases match TRBD2. Germline V CDR1 and CDR2: SGHTA, FQGTGA. With V trimmed by 4 bases and J by 9 bases, 11 bases remained unmatched. The CDR3 has 16 residues.

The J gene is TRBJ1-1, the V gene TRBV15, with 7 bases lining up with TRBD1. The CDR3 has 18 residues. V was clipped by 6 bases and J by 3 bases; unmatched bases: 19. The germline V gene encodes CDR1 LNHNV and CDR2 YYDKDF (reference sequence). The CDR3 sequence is CATSFRQGEQLWDTEAFF. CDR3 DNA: TGTGCCACCAGTTTTAGACAGGGCGAACAACTGTGGGACACTGAAGCTTTCTTT.